The source of this T cell receptor beta chain is a study of blood T cell repertoires in COVID-19. The wider study: COVID-19 samples from acute and convalescent phases originated in the United States, Italy and Spain. Sample material is recorded as cDNA or gDNA derived from T cells, B-cell-depleted T cells, or PBMCs.

Per the original methods: Reference gene primers were amplified, and this amplification served to estimate nucleated cell counts. Assay: immunoSEQ multiplex PCR; the TCRdb copy retains only in-frame clones and omits some. V, J and clone size were drawn from that table, and D and trimming were deduced from the DNA. Of a few hundred thousand clones listed, 85% to 90% were seen once; the top ten hold approximately 4%. The CDR3 extends over 13 amino acids. Germline V gives CDR1 DFQATT, CDR2 SNEGSKA (reference sequence). The V and J ends lost 3 bases and 7 bases, in that order; junction bases with no gene match: 8.

Sequencing input: peripheral blood. The chain carries TRBV20-1 and TRBJ1-2; 7 positions agree with TRBD1. This TCR was recovered from a woman aged 50 to 60 with active or convalescent COVID-19. CDR3 in DNA: TGCAGTGCTAGTAGGGGGGACAGTTCTGGCTACACCTTC. Translating it yields CSASRGDSSGYTF.